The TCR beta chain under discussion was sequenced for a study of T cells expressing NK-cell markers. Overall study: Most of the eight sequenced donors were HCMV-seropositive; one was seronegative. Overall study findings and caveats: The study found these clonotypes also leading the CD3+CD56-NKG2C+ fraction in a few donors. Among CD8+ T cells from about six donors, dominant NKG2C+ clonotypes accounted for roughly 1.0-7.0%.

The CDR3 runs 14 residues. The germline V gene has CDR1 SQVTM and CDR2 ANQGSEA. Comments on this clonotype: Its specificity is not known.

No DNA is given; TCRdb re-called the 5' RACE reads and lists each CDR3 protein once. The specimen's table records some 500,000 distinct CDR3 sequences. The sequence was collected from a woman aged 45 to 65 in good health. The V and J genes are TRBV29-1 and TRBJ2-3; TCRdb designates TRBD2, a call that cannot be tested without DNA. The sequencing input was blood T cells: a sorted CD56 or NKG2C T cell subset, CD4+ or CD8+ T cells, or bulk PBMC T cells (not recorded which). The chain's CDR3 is CSVETSGSTDTQYF.